This T cell receptor (beta chain) was observed in a study of T cell clonotyping in hematopoietic cell transplantation. Study conclusions and caveats: Graft donor and pretransplant recipient Inverse Simpson Index values predicted broader posttransplant TCR diversity. Recipient TCR diversity dropped after transplant; expanded clonotypes rose from day 30 to 180. At the given depth, recipient repertoires were over 97% de novo clonotypes.

CDR1 PRHDT and CDR2 FYEKMQ come from the germline V gene (reference sequence). The CDR3 length is 17 residues. V lost 5 bases and J lost 3; bases outside the gene matches: 15. Profiled with immunoSEQ multiplex PCR; TCRdb holds only in-frame clones, not every one. The data show some 40,000 clones, with around 94% seen just once and roughly 0.85% held by the top ten. With regard to this clone: Antigen specificity is unknown.

Sequencing was carried out using peripheral blood mononuclear cells. V usage is TRBV13 and J usage is TRBJ2-5; 7 bases line up with TRBD1. This clonotype originated in a woman in her forties or fifties in good health. Some clones in this sample may be carry-over from other donors' samples. The CDR3 DNA reads as TGTGCCAGCAGCCCGACCAGGGGGATCGGTGGAAAAGAGACCCAGTACTTC. It encodes CASSPTRGIGGKETQYF.